Reported below is one TCR beta chain. Random hexamers served to reverse transcribe roughly 0.5 to 1 ug RNA. A multiplex approach, immunoSEQ multiplex PCR, amplified TCR beta CDR3 across 54 Vbeta and 13 Jbeta. Each CDR3 protein gets one entry after TCRdb re-called the immunoSEQ multiplex PCR reads with MiXCR. The sample consists of 200,000 to 300,000 distinct CDR3 sequences, 90% to 96% of them appearing once. The CDR3 is made up of 13 amino acids. V lost 3 bases, J lost 3 bases, and 9 bases lay in between. This specimen belongs to a study of CD8 T cells in Susac syndrome. The chain carries TRBV12-3 or TRBV12-4 and TRBJ2-7; no clear D gene. The receptor's source is a human donor with Susac syndrome. Sequenced: CD4+ T cells from PBMCs. CDR3 in amino acids: CASSFSTNYEQYF. The CDR3 bases are TGTGCCAGCAGTTTCTCGACAAACTACGAGCAGTACTTC.